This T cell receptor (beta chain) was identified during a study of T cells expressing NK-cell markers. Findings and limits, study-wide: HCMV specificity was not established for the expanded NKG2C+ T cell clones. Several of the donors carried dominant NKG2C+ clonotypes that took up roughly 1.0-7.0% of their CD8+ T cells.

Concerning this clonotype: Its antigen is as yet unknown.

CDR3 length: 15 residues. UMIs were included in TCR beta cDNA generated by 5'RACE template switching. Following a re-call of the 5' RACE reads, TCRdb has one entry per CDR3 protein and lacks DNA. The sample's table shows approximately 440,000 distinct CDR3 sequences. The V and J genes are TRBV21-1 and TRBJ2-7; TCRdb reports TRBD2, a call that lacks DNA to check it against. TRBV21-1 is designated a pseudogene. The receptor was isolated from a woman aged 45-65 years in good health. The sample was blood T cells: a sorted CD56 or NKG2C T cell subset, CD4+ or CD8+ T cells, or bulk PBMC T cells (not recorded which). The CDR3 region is CASGLQTEGLYEQYF.